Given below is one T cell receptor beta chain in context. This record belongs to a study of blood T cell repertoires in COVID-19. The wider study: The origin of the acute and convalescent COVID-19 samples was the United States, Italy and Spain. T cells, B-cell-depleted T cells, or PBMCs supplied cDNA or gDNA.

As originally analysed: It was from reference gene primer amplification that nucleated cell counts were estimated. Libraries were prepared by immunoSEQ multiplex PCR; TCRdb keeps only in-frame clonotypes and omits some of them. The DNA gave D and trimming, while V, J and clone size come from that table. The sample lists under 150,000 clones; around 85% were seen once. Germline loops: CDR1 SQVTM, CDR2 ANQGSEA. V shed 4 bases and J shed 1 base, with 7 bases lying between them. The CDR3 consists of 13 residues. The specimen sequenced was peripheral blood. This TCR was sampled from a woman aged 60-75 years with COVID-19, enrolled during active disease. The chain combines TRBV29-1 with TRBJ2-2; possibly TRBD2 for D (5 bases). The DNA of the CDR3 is TGCAGCGTTGCGGGGATGAACACCGGGGAGCTGTTTTTT. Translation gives CSVAGMNTGELFF.